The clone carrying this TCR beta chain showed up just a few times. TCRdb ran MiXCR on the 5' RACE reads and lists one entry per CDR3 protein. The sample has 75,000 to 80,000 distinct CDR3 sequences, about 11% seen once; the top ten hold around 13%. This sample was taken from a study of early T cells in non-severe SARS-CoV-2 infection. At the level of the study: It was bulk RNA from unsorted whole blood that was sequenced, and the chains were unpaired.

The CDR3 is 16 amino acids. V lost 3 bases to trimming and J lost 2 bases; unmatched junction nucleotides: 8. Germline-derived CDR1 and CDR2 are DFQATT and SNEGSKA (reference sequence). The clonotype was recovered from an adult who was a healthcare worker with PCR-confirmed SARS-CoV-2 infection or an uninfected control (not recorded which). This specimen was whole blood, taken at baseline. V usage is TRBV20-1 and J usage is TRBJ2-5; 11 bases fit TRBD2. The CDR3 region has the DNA TGCAGTGCTAGTTTGCTAGCGGGGGGACGACAAGAGACCCAGTACTTC. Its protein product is CSASLLAGGRQETQYF.